The next 21 T cell receptor beta chains were all read from a single sample in a study of CXCR3-negative and CXCR3-positive naive CD8 T cells. TRB cDNA libraries were made by UMI-labeled 5' RACE. TCRdb processed the 5' RACE reads again and assigns one entry to each CDR3 protein, with no DNA. Here the sample table reports 46,000 or so distinct CDR3 sequences. The sequencing sample was made of naive CXCR3- CD8+ T cells from blood. The sample's subset: CD45RO-CCR7+CD27+CD95- naive CD8+ T cells lacking CXCR3 (TNR3-). These receptors all come from a human donor in good health. Some clones in this sample may be carry-over from other donors' samples.

The chain carries TRBV6-4 and TRBJ2-1. The CDR3 totals 15 residues. Germline assignment: CDR1 MRHNA and CDR2 SNTAGT. The CDR3 sequence: CASSDSAESYNEQFF.

The chain recombines TRBV4-1 with TRBJ2-3; the D call from TCRdb, TRBD2, cannot be confirmed without DNA. Germline assignment: CDR1 MGHRA and CDR2 YSYEKL. This CDR3 spans 18 amino acids. This CDR3 is CASSPQGLAGARRDTQYF.

The CDR3 sequence: CASSLEGFGRAGSYNEQFF. The rearrangement links TRBV11-2 to TRBJ2-1; the D call of TRBD2 rests on TCRdb alone, since no DNA is present to check it. From germline, CDR1 is SGHAT and CDR2 FQNNGV. CDR3 length: 19 residues.

The chain combines TRBV28 with TRBJ2-3; checking the TCRdb D call of TRBD1 is not possible without DNA. Germline V gene sequence: CDR1 MDHEN, CDR2 SYDVKM. The CDR3 extends over 14 amino acids. The CDR3 sequence is CASLRDRGTDTQYF.

CDR3: CATSTEAYEQYF. The gene calls are TRBV15 and TRBJ2-7. CDR1 is LNHNV and CDR2 is YYDKDF in the germline V gene (reference sequence). This CDR3 comprises 12 residues.

The chain joins TRBV10-3 to TRBJ2-7; lacking DNA, the TRBD1 call made by TCRdb goes unchecked. This CDR3 comprises 12 residues. Germline lookup yields CDR1 ENHRY and CDR2 SYGVKD. CDR3 amino acids: CAIRGSGAEQYF.

The CDR3: CASSFSRYEQYF. This sequence joins TRBV12-3 or TRBV12-4 and TRBJ2-7. The CDR3 loop spans 12 amino acids.

V usage is TRBV7-8 and J usage is TRBJ2-3; TCRdb gives TRBD2 as the D gene, but with no DNA this cannot be confirmed. The CDR3 consists of 15 residues. Per the germline V gene, CDR1 is SGHVS and CDR2 is FQNEAQ. This chain's CDR3 is CASSLEGREEDTQYF.

V is TRBV7-9 and J is TRBJ2-5; TCRdb names TRBD1, which stays unverified in the absence of DNA. The V gene's germline CDR1 is SEHNR and CDR2 FQNEAQ (reference sequence). This CDR3 contains 15 residues. The CDR3 protein is CASSLPAGGQETQYF.

The chain joins TRBV25-1 to TRBJ2-3; with no DNA, the TCRdb D assignment of TRBD1 cannot be verified. The CDR3 length is 16 residues. Germline assignment: CDR1 MGHDK and CDR2 SYGVNS. The CDR3 protein is CASSDLDRLSGDTQYF.

This chain links TRBV12-3 or TRBV12-4 with TRBJ2-1; TCRdb reports TRBD2, a call that lacks DNA to check it against. The CDR3 loop spans 16 amino acids. CDR3 in amino acids: CASSLSAARTYNEQFF.

The chain employs TRBV4-1 and TRBJ1-1; TCRdb designates TRBD1, a call that cannot be tested without DNA. Germline loops: CDR1 MGHRA, CDR2 YSYEKL. The CDR3 extends over 14 amino acids. Here the CDR3 reads CASSLWTGNTEAFF.

The rearrangement links TRBV6-5 to TRBJ2-2; absent DNA, TCRdb's TRBD2 call cannot be checked. This CDR3 has 17 residues. Per the germline V gene, CDR1 is MNHEY and CDR2 is SVGAGI. CDR3 loop: CASSTGLAGERTGELFF.

This rearrangement joins TRBV28 to TRBJ2-7; TCRdb's D call, TRBD1, is unchecked because there is no DNA. CDR1 is MDHEN and CDR2 is SYDVKM in the germline V gene. There are 15 residues in the CDR3. CDR3: CASSRGRTKTYEQYF.

V is TRBV28 and J is TRBJ2-5; TCRdb reports TRBD1, a call that lacks DNA to check it against. Looked up from germline, CDR1 is MDHEN and CDR2 is SYDVKM. The CDR3 has 14 amino acids. The CDR3 reads CASSFGRGGETQYF. Complete variable domain (other parts from reference TRBV28 and TRBJ2-5): DVKVTQSSRYLVKRTGEKVFLECVQDMDHENMFWYRQDPGLGLRLIYFSYDVKMKEKGDIPEGYSVSREKKERFSLILESASTNQTSMYLCASSFGRGGETQYFGPGTRLLVL.

The CDR3 region is CSAPEGLGSYYGYTF. This chain joins TRBV20-1 and TRBJ1-2; the D call from TCRdb, TRBD1, cannot be confirmed without DNA. Per the germline V gene, CDR1 is DFQATT and CDR2 is SNEGSKA (reference sequence). CDR3 length: 15 residues.

The chain uses TRBV28 and TRBJ2-7. Germline V gives CDR1 MDHEN, CDR2 SYDVKM. This CDR3 has 11 amino acids. CDR3 residues: CASSLLNEQYF.

The CDR3 protein is CASSLFAGAAGKETQYF. The chain joins TRBV11-2 to TRBJ2-5; TCRdb lists TRBD1, though no DNA is available to test this call. CDR3 length: 17 residues. CDR1 and CDR2 from the germline V gene are SGHAT and FQNNGV.

The chain uses TRBV28 and TRBJ2-3. The CDR3 is 12 residues long. Germline assignment: CDR1 MDHEN and CDR2 SYDVKM. The CDR3 sequence is CASSFFTDTQYF. The full variable domain, rest sourced from reference TRBV28 and TRBJ2-3, is DVKVTQSSRYLVKRTGEKVFLECVQDMDHENMFWYRQDPGLGLRLIYFSYDVKMKEKGDIPEGYSVSREKKERFSLILESASTNQTSMYLCASSFFTDTQYFGPGTRLTVL.

The V call is TRBV21-1, the J call TRBJ2-7; absent DNA, TCRdb's TRBD1 call cannot be checked. TRBV21-1 is labeled a pseudogene. This CDR3 is built from 14 residues. The CDR3 reads CADWRTGHKYEQYF.

The CDR3: CASKGTRGAEQYF. The rearrangement uses TRBV28 and TRBJ2-7; no DNA is available, so the TRBD2 call from TCRdb remains unchecked. Germline V gene data show CDR1 as MDHEN and CDR2 as SYDVKM. The CDR3 is 13 amino acids.